The TCR beta chain described here comes from a study of early T cells in non-severe SARS-CoV-2 infection. Looking at the study overall: Investigators sequenced bulk RNA drawn from unsorted whole blood, and chains remained unpaired.

TCRdb re-derived calls from the 5' RACE reads in MiXCR, one entry per CDR3 protein. The table lists some 91,000 distinct CDR3 sequences, about 13% of them singletons. The V end was cut by 2 bases, the J end by 0 bases, with 4 bases between. This CDR3 has 13 amino acids. Germline V gene lookup returns CDR1 SEHNR and CDR2 FQNEAQ (reference sequence). This clonotype was seen at least ten times. The chain employs TRBV7-9 and TRBJ1-1; no clear D gene. Sequenced material: whole blood. This clonotype was obtained from an adult who was a healthcare worker with PCR-confirmed SARS-CoV-2 infection or an uninfected control (not recorded which). CDR3 loop: CASSLLMNTEAFF. The CDR3 nucleotides read TGTGCCAGCAGCTTACTCATGAACACTGAAGCTTTCTTT.